The sequence of this T cell receptor (beta chain) was determined in a study of blood T cell repertoires in COVID-19. Study-level information: Acute-phase and convalescent COVID-19 samples originated in the United States, Italy and Spain. T cells, B-cell-depleted T cells, or PBMCs supplied cDNA or gDNA.

Under the authors' procedure: Estimation of nucleated cell counts was performed using reference gene primer amplification. Method: immunoSEQ multiplex PCR; TCRdb's copy keeps in-frame clones and lacks some. The DNA gave D and trimming, while V, J and clone size come from that table. The repertoire holds around 160,000 clones, with around 75% as singletons. J gave up 4 bases and V 9 bases, and 5 bases lay outside the gene matches. Germline-derived CDR1 and CDR2 are SGHDN and FVKESK. The CDR3 extends over 13 amino acids. The TCR originated in an elderly woman with acute or convalescent COVID-19. The chain joins TRBV14 to TRBJ1-5; 8 nucleotides align to TRBD1. Sequenced sample: peripheral blood. Written as DNA, the CDR3 is TGTGCCAGGGGGACAGGACCTAATCAGCCCCAGCATTTT. Its protein product is CARGTGPNQPQHF.